This TCR beta chain is drawn from a study of glioma-infiltrating T cells. Amplification of TCR alpha and beta CDR3 regions from RNA used iRepertoire nested multiplex PCR. TCRdb used MiXCR to reprocess the multiplex PCR reads, holding one entry per CDR3 protein. The profile covers around 350,000 distinct CDR3 sequences, with roughly two fifths appearing a single time and around 11% taken by the ten largest. This clonotype has a handful of counts. Its matching antigen is unknown. Study conclusions and caveats: Very few CDR3 sequences were shared between tissue and blood. Gliomas, especially low-grade, showed above-expected tissue-blood divergence; non-neoplastic patients showed below.

The sequence derives from a human donor with low-grade glioma or glioblastoma, undergoing nonglioma brain surgery, or in good health (not recorded which). Sequenced sample: glioma tissue, nonneoplastic brain tissue, or PBMCs (not recorded which).

The CDR3 is CASRQEGEQFF. DNA of the CDR3: TGTGCCAGCAGACAGGAGGGTGAGCAGTTCTTC. V and J are TRBV6-1 and TRBJ2-1, with a possible D match to TRBD2 (6 bases). In germline, CDR1 is MNHNS, CDR2 SASEGT. The CDR3 covers 11 residues. Trimming removed 6 bases from V and 9 bases from J, with 9 bases in between.